One sample yielded the 5 T cell receptor beta chains listed below, sequenced in a study of T cells in women clearing cervical HPV infection. The table came from immunoSEQ multiplex PCR; TCRdb's copy has only in-frame clones and leaves some out. Recorded for this sample: tens of thousands of clones. Source material: blood buffy coat. These receptors were taken from a woman between 18 and 75 years old with a cervical HPV16 infection that either progressed to CIN3+ or cleared (not recorded which).

Regarding this clone: The observed sequence ends 3 residues before the CDR3 terminus, with the missing tail filled in from the germline J gene. The chain couples TRBV7-2 to TRBJ1-4; D gene uncertain. Germline values: CDR1 SGHTA, CDR2 FQGNSA. The CDR3 spans 15 residues. CDR3 sequence: CASSSGGFTNSPLFF. The sequenced CDR3 bases are TGTGCCAGCAGCTCAGGTGGTTTTACCAATTCACCA.

About this clone itself: The CDR3 end is not reached by the read, which stops 3 residues before it; the germline J gene fills it in. The genes are TRBV7-2 and TRBJ1-2, with D possibly being TRBD1 (6 bases). Germline assignment: CDR1 SGHTA and CDR2 FQGNSA. CDR3 length equals 13 residues. The covered CDR3 bases are TGTGCCAGCAGGCGGGACAACTCCTACGAC. This encodes CASRRDNSYD. The complete CDR3 protein is CASRRDNSYDYTF.

With regard to this clone: The read ends 3 residues early relative to the CDR3; the germline J gene fills the gap. The chain couples TRBV20-1 to TRBJ2-1, with 12 nucleotides matching TRBD2. This CDR3 is built from 15 residues. CDR1 is DFQATT, CDR2 SNEGSKA, per germline (reference sequence). V was pared by 6 bases and J by 2 bases, with 5 bases of the junction left unmatched. The CDR3 spells CSAIRTSGTYNEQFF. The CDR3 bases that were read are TGCAGTGCCATTCGGACTAGCGGGACCTACAATGAG.

Details on this clone: The CDR3 extends 3 residues past the end of the read, so its final part is completed from the germline J gene. V usage is TRBV30 and J usage is TRBJ1-4; tentatively, D is TRBD1 (5 bases). Germline lookup yields CDR1 GTSNPN and CDR2 SVGIG (reference sequence). This CDR3 spans 15 amino acids. This CDR3 is CAWSLTGTPSSPLFF. The CDR3 DNA, read in part, is TGTGCCTGGAGTTTAACCGGGACTCCTAGCTCACCA.

As for this clone: The CDR3 extends 3 residues past the end of the read, so its final part is completed from the germline J gene. V gene TRBV18 combines with J gene TRBJ1-2; TRBD1 matches 8 bases. CDR3 length: 16 residues. Germline V lookup: CDR1 KGHSH, CDR2 LQKENI. CDR3 DNA, as far as it was read: TGTGCCAGCTCACCTCAGACAGGGGCGACCAAAAACATC. Translating it yields CASSPQTGATKNI. The entire CDR3 protein is CASSPQTGATKNIYTF.